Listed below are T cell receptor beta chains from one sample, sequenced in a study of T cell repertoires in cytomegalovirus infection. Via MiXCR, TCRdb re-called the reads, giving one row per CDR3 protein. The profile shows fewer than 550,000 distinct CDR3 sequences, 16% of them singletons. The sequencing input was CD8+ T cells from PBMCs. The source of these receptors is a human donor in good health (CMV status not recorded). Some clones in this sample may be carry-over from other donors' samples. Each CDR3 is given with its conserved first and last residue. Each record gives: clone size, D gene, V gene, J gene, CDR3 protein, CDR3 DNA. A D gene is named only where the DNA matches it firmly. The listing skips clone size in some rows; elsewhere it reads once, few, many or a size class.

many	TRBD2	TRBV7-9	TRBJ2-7	CASSLAGEIYEQYF	TGTGCCAGCAGCTTGGCGGGGGAGATCTACGAGCAGTACTTC
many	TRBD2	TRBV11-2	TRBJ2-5	CASSLVGFGTSGPRETQYF	TGTGCCAGCAGCTTAGTAGGATTCGGCACTAGCGGGCCACGAGAGACCCAGTACTTC
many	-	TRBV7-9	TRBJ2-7	CASSLDMGVGSYEQYF	TGTGCCAGCAGCTTAGATATGGGGGTAGGCTCCTACGAGCAGTACTTC
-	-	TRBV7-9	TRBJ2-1	CASNAPSSYNEQFF	TGTGCCAGCAATGCCCCCAGCTCCTACAATGAGCAGTTCTTC
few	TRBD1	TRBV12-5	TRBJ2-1	CASGSPGQGLHEQFF	TGTGCTAGTGGCTCGCCGGGACAGGGGTTGCATGAGCAGTTCTTC
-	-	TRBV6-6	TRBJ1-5	CASSYSEGFNQPQHF	TGTGCCAGCAGTTACTCGGAGGGTTTCAATCAGCCCCAGCATTTT
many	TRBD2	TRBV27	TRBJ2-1	CASSSSGGALAQFF	TGTGCCAGCAGTTCTAGCGGGGGGGCCCTTGCCCAGTTCTTC
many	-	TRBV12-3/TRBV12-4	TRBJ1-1	CASFGQGGNWAFF	TGTGCCAGCTTTGGGCAGGGTGGTAATTGGGCTTTCTTT
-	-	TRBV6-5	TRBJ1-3	CASSYSPAGGNTIYF	TGTGCCAGCAGTTACTCCCCCGCAGGTGGAAACACCATATATTTT
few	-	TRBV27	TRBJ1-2	CASSSPQGSVGYTF	TGTGCCAGCAGTTCCCCACAGGGATCGGTTGGCTACACCTTC
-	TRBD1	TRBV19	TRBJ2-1	CASKDRGLYNEQFF	TGTGCCAGTAAGGACAGGGGCCTTTACAATGAGCAGTTCTTC
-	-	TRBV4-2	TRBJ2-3	CASSQGRDTQYF	TGTGCCAGCAGCCAAGGAAGAGATACGCAGTATTTT
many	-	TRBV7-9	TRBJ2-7	CASSAVFKGYEQYF	TGTGCCAGCAGCGCCGTTTTTAAGGGTTACGAGCAGTACTTC
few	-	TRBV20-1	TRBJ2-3	CSARGLGLEATDTQYF	TGCAGTGCTAGAGGTCTGGGCTTAGAGGCCACAGATACGCAGTATTTT
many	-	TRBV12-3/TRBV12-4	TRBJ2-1	CASSPLRGSYNEQFF	TGTGCCAGCAGCCCGCTCCGGGGATCCTACAATGAGCAGTTCTTC
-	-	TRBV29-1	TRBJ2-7	CSVDADSSYEQYF	TGCAGCGTTGACGCGGACAGCTCCTACGAGCAGTACTTC
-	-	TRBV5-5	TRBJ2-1	CASSPLRSTYNEQFF	TGTGCCAGCAGCCCACTCAGGTCCACCTACAATGAGCAGTTCTTC
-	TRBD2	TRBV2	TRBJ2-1	CASSGDRDYSRDEQFF	TGTGCCAGCAGTGGAGACCGGGACTATAGCCGGGATGAGCAGTTCTTC
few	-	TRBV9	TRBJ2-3	CASSAPSERGTDTQYF	TGTGCCAGCAGCGCCCCGTCCGAGCGAGGCACAGATACGCAGTATTTT
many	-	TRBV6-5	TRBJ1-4	CASSYSELGERKLFF	TGTGCCAGCAGTTACTCCGAGCTTGGGGAGCGAAAACTGTTTTTT
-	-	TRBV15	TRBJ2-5	CATSRDQDLAQGQETQYF	TGTGCCACCAGCAGAGATCAAGATCTGGCACAGGGTCAAGAGACCCAGTACTTC
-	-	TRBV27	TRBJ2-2	CASSNRDWELFF	TGTGCCAGCAGCAACAGGGACTGGGAGCTGTTTTTT